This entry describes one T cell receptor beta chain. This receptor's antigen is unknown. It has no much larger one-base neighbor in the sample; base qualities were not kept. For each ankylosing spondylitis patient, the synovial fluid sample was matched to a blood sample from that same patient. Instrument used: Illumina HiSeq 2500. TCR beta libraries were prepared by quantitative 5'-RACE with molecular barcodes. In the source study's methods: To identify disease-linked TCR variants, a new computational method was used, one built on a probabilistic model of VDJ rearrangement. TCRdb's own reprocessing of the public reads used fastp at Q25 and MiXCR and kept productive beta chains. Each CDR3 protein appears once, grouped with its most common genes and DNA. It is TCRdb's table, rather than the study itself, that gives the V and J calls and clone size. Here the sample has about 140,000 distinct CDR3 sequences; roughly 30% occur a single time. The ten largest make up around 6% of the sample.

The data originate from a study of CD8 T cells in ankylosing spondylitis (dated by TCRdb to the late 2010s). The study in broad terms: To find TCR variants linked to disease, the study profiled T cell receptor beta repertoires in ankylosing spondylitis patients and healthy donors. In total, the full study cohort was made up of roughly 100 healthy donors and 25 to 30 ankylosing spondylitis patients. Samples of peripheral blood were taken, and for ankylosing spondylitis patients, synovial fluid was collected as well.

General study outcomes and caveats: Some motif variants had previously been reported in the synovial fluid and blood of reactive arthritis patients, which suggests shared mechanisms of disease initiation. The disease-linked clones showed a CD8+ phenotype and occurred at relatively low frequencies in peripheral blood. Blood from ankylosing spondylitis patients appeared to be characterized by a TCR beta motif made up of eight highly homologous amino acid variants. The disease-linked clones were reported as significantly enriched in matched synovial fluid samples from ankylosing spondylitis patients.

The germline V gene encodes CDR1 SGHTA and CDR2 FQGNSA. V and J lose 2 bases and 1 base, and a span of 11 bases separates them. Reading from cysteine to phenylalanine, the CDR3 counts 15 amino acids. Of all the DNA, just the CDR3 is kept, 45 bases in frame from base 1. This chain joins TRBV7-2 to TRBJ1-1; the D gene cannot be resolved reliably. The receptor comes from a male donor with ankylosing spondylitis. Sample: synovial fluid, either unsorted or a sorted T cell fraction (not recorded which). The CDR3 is CASSLRNTTNTEAFF. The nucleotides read TGTGCCAGCAGCTTAAGGAACACCACGAACACTGAAGCTTTCTTT.